This T cell receptor (beta chain) was sequenced during a study of blood T cell repertoires in COVID-19. Overall study context: COVID-19 samples collected from the United States, Italy and Spain covered acute and convalescent phases.

The assay was immunoSEQ multiplex PCR, and TCRdb's table has in-frame clones only and misses some. The table shows more than 95,000 clones, with about 89% occurring only once. Germline V gene data show CDR1 as SGHNT and CDR2 as YYREEE (reference sequence). Trimming pared 2 bases from V and 7 bases from J, leaving 9 bases between. CDR3 length equals 12 residues. This chain uses TRBV5-4 with TRBJ1-1; weak D call: TRBD1 (6 bases). This receptor was taken from a woman in her sixties with acute or convalescent COVID-19. Sequenced material: peripheral blood. CDR3 amino acids: CASSLLGGEAFF. In DNA form, the CDR3 reads TGTGCCAGCAGCTTACTAGGGGGTGAAGCTTTCTTT.